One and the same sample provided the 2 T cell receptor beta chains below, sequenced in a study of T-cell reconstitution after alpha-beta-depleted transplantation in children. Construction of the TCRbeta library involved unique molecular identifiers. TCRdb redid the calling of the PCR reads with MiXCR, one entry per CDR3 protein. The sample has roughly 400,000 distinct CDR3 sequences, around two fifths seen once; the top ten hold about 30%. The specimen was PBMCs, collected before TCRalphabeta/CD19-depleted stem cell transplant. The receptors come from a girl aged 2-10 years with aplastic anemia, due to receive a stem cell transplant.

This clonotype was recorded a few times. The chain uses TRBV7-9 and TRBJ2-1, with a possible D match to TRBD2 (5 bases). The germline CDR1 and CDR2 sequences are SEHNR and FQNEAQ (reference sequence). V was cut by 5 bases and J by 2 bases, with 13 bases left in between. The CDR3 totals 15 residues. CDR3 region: CASSNQEDPYNEQFF. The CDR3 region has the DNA TGTGCCAGCAGCAATCAGGAGGATCCCTACAATGAGCAGTTCTTC. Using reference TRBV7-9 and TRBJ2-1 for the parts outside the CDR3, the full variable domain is DTGVSQNPRHKITKRGQNVTFRCDPISEHNRLYWYRQTLGQGPEFLTYFQNEAQLEKSRLLSDRFSAERPKGSFSTLEIQRTEQGDSAMYLCASSNQEDPYNEQFFGPGTRLTVL.

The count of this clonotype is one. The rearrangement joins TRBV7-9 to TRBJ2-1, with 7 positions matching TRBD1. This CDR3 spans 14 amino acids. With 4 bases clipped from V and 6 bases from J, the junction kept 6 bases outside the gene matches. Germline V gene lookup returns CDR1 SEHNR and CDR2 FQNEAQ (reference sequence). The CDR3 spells CASSSETGSNEQFF. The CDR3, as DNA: TGTGCCAGCAGCTCAGAGACAGGGTCCAATGAGCAGTTCTTC.